This TCR beta chain was sequenced during a study of CD8+ T cells in alopecia areata. Isolated RNA was reverse transcribed into cDNA used as the sequencing template. TCRdb keeps only in-frame clones here, not all; method: immunoSEQ multiplex PCR. The sample yields about 74,000 clones, 29% seen once. Stated treatment: oral pan-JAK inhibitor, 5-10 mg twice daily. Sequencing was performed on CD8+ T cells sorted from blood, taken at week 4, from a patient treated with tofacitinib. The TCR sequence derives from a human donor with alopecia areata.

As DNA, the CDR3 is TGTGCCAGCAGATCCAAGGGGACAGGGGGCTCGGAGACCCAGTACTTC. Its translation is CASRSKGTGGSETQYF. The chain couples TRBV28 to TRBJ2-5; TRBD1 aligns across 12 bases. The CDR3 sequence is 16 residues long. Germline values: CDR1 MDHEN, CDR2 SYDVKM. J gave up 5 bases and V 6 bases, and 10 bases lay outside the gene matches.